There are a few counts of the clone carrying this T cell receptor (beta chain). Its cognate antigen is unknown. This sample was included in a study of T cell responses to AZD1222 COVID-19 vaccine. Profiling relied on immunoSEQ multiplex PCR, and the TCRdb table lists in-frame clones only, not all of them. The sample has under 200,000 clones, around 94% seen once. General study results and limits: A mostly white British donor set with more females was recruited, and clonal diversity was possibly underestimated. Once two AZD1222 doses were given, Spike-specific TCR breadth and depth went up.

Trimming took 8 bases from V and 1 from J; bases not matched to a gene: 5. Germline assignment: CDR1 LNHDA and CDR2 SQIVND (reference sequence). CDR3 size: 14 residues. This clonotype was obtained from an adult who received the MenACWY meningococcal vaccine as a control. This rearrangement joins TRBV19 to TRBJ1-2; 9 nucleotides line up with TRBD1. Sequenced here: peripheral blood, sampled 28 days after the second dose of the MenACWY control vaccine. The CDR3 loop reads CASLPGQGNYGYTF. DNA of the CDR3: TGTGCCAGTTTACCGGGACAGGGTAACTATGGCTACACCTTC.